This T cell receptor beta chain was sequenced for a study of neurological immune-mediated disorders. V lost 0 bases to trimming and J lost 5 bases; unmatched junction nucleotides: 8. CDR1 and CDR2 (germline): SGHTA, FQGNSA. The CDR3 has 16 residues. A single record per CDR3 protein comes from TCRdb applying MiXCR to the 5' RACE reads. The data show around 49,000 distinct CDR3 sequences, with more than 8% seen just once and 1.6% held by the top ten. Time point specified: longitudinal time-point 1 (baseline). This clonotype was detected many times. Sequenced sample: PBMCs. This clonotype was sampled from a woman aged 40 to 50 in good health. J is TRBJ2-3 and V is TRBV7-2; 7 nucleotides match TRBD2. The chain's CDR3 is CASSLAAGRAGDTQYF. In DNA form, the CDR3 reads TGTGCCAGCAGCTTAGCAGCGGGAAGAGCAGGAGATACGCAGTATTTT.